A selection of T cell receptor beta chains follows, all from one sample in a study of T cell responses to AZD1222 COVID-19 vaccine. Produced via immunoSEQ multiplex PCR; TCRdb's table is partial and in-frame only. The sample has roughly 170,000 clones, approximately 90% seen once. Specimen: peripheral blood, collected on day 0 of AZD1222 vaccination. Receptors were obtained from an adult in good health. CDR3s include the opening cysteine and the closing phenylalanine or tryptophan. D genes are given only for firm matches. Expanded clones are given a class, and other clones once, few, many or no size at all.

>TRBD1|.|TRBV19|TRBJ1-2
CASSLRRDRTVVNYGYTF
TGTGCCAGTAGTCTCCGGAGGGACAGGACGGTCGTTAACTATGGCTACACCTTC
>TRBD1|.|TRBV29-1|TRBJ2-1
CSVDRGTGSYNEQFF
TGCAGCGTTGATAGGGGGACAGGCTCCTACAATGAGCAGTTCTTC
>TRBD1|.|TRBV18|TRBJ1-1
CASSPQDRGGTEAFF
TGTGCCAGCTCACCCCAGGACAGGGGAGGGACTGAAGCTTTCTTT
>.|.|TRBV6-5|TRBJ1-1
CASNPRRGNTEAFF
TGTGCCAGCAACCCCAGGAGGGGGAACACTGAAGCTTTCTTT
>TRBD2|.|TRBV6-1|TRBJ2-1
CASSYRTSVDEQFF
TGTGCCAGCAGTTATAGGACTAGTGTGGATGAGCAGTTCTTC
>.|.|TRBV5-6|TRBJ2-5
CASSPMGETQYF
TGTGCCAGCAGCCCCATGGGGGAGACCCAGTACTTC
>.|.|TRBV7-9|TRBJ2-3
CASSPTSTDTQYF
TGTGCCAGCAGCCCAACTAGCACAGATACGCAGTATTTT
>.|.|TRBV19|TRBJ1-5
CASSIVGQLKNQPQHF
TGTGCCAGTAGTATAGTCGGACAACTAAAGAATCAGCCCCAGCATTTT
>.|.|TRBV30|TRBJ1-2
CAWSPRTAGYTF
TGTGCCTGGTCTCCCCGGACAGCTGGCTACACCTTC
>.|.|TRBV18|TRBJ2-1
CASSPPPKDEQFF
TGTGCCAGCTCACCGCCGCCAAAGGATGAGCAGTTCTTC
>.|.|TRBV6-5|TRBJ1-1
CASSYSTFPGTEAFF
TGTGCCAGCAGTTACTCGACATTCCCGGGCACTGAAGCTTTCTTT
>.|.|TRBV3-1/TRBV3-2|TRBJ1-4
CASSQDLGAREKLFF
TGTGCCAGCAGCCAAGATTTGGGGGCGAGAGAAAAACTGTTTTTT
>TRBD1|.|TRBV7-2|TRBJ2-1
CASSFRPGTGFGNEQFF
TGTGCCAGCAGCTTCCGGCCGGGGACAGGGTTTGGCAATGAGCAGTTCTTC
>.|.|TRBV5-1|TRBJ1-2
CASSLSANYGYTF
TGCGCCAGCAGCTTGTCGGCGAACTATGGCTACACCTTC
>TRBD1|once|TRBV18|TRBJ1-2
CASSPSVTGVYGYTF
TGTGCCAGCTCACCATCGGTGACAGGGGTCTATGGCTACACCTTC
>.|.|TRBV12-5|TRBJ1-3
CASGLVGGVGNTIYF
TGTGCTAGTGGTTTGGTGGGGGGTGTCGGAAACACCATATATTTT
>.|.|TRBV3-1/TRBV3-2|TRBJ1-1
CASSQLGGAIAFF
TGTGCCAGCAGCCAATTGGGGGGCGCTATAGCTTTCTTT
>.|.|TRBV4-2|TRBJ1-6
CASRTTGFNSPLHF
TGTGCCAGCAGAACCACAGGGTTTAATTCACCCCTCCACTTT
>.|once|TRBV28|TRBJ2-1
CASSPRPVAYNEQFF
TGTGCCAGCAGTCCCAGACCCGTGGCGTACAATGAGCAGTTCTTC
>TRBD1|.|TRBV18|TRBJ1-2
CASSLEGAGYTF
TGTGCCAGCTCACTGGAGGGGGCCGGCTACACCTTC
>.|.|TRBV7-9|TRBJ1-5
CASSLGFQPQHF
TGTGCCAGCAGCTTAGGGTTCCAGCCCCAGCATTTT
>.|.|TRBV7-9|TRBJ1-3
CASSSHGNTIYF
TGTGCCAGCAGCTCTCACGGAAACACCATATATTTT
>TRBD1|few|TRBV27|TRBJ2-7
CASSGPGTGGVEQYF
TGTGCCAGCAGCGGCCCCGGGACAGGGGGCGTGGAGCAGTACTTC
>TRBD1|.|TRBV11-3|TRBJ2-2
CASSLGQGYPGELFF
TGTGCCAGCAGCTTAGGACAGGGTTACCCCGGGGAGCTGTTTTTT
>TRBD2|.|TRBV2|TRBJ2-7
CASRGDYSYEQYF
TGTGCCAGCAGGGGGGACTACTCCTACGAGCAGTACTTC
>TRBD1|.|TRBV6-6|TRBJ1-1
CASSYSGQGDTEAFF
TGTGCCAGCAGTTACTCCGGACAGGGAGACACTGAAGCTTTCTTT
>TRBD1|.|TRBV5-4|TRBJ1-4
CASSRTGGGEKLFF
TGTGCCAGCAGCCGGACAGGGGGAGGCGAAAAACTGTTTTTT
>TRBD1|.|TRBV6-5|TRBJ1-2
CASSIQGNSGGYTF
TGTGCCAGCAGTATACAGGGGAATTCGGGCGGCTACACCTTC
>.|.|TRBV11-2|TRBJ1-6
CASSLEPGPNSPLHF
TGTGCCAGCAGCTTAGAACCGGGTCCCAATTCACCCCTCCACTTT
>TRBD1|.|TRBV27|TRBJ1-2
CASSPAGTVYGYTF
TGTGCCAGCAGTCCCGCCGGGACAGTATATGGCTACACCTTC
>TRBD1|.|TRBV5-6|TRBJ2-5
CASSLAGQQETQYF
TGTGCCAGCAGCTTGGCGGGACAGCAAGAGACCCAGTACTTC
>TRBD2|.|TRBV11-3|TRBJ2-5
CASSLRTSGQETQYF
TGTGCCAGCAGCCTCCGGACTAGCGGGCAAGAGACCCAGTACTTC
>.|.|TRBV13|TRBJ2-7
CASSLGLLRYEQYF
TGTGCCAGCAGCTTAGGCTTGCTGCGCTACGAGCAGTACTTC
>TRBD2|.|TRBV3-1/TRBV3-2|TRBJ2-3
CASSITSGLHTQYF
TGTGCCAGCAGCATAACTAGCGGGCTCCATACGCAGTATTTT
>.|.|TRBV6-2/TRBV6-3|TRBJ2-1
CASSYGAGSYNEQFF
TGTGCCAGCAGTTACGGTGCAGGCTCCTACAATGAGCAGTTCTTC
>.|once|TRBV6-5|TRBJ1-5
CASRDPGRNQPQHF
TGTGCCAGCAGGGATCCGGGTCGCAATCAGCCCCAGCATTTT
>.|once|TRBV9|TRBJ2-2
CASSPRESRSPGELFF
TGTGCCAGCAGCCCCAGGGAGTCGCGGTCCCCCGGGGAGCTGTTTTTT
>TRBD2|.|TRBV5-8|TRBJ2-1
CASSLGLAGGDEQFF
TGTGCCAGCAGCTTGGGCCTAGCGGGGGGGGATGAGCAGTTCTTC
>.|.|TRBV27|TRBJ1-1
CASSISTATEAFF
TGTGCCAGCAGTATCTCAACGGCGACTGAAGCTTTCTTT
>.|.|TRBV5-6|TRBJ2-1
CASSLGHDNYNEQFF
TGTGCCAGCAGCCTTGGGCATGACAACTACAATGAGCAGTTCTTC
>TRBD1|.|TRBV7-9|TRBJ2-2
CASSLPAGQGANTGELFF
TGTGCCAGCAGCTTGCCCGCCGGACAGGGGGCGAACACCGGGGAGCTGTTTTTT
>TRBD1|.|TRBV28|TRBJ2-7
CASSPPGTGQNEQYF
TGTGCCAGCAGTCCTCCCGGGACAGGGCAAAACGAGCAGTACTTC
>.|.|TRBV30|TRBJ1-1
CAWSRKANTEAFF
TGTGCCTGGAGTAGAAAAGCGAACACTGAAGCTTTCTTT
>.|once|TRBV15|TRBJ1-2
CATSRDGERDLYGYTF
TGTGCCACCAGCAGAGATGGGGAACGGGATCTCTATGGCTACACCTTC
>.|.|TRBV19|TRBJ1-5
CASSIAGGRERQPQHF
TGTGCCAGTAGTATAGCGGGGGGGAGGGAGCGTCAGCCCCAGCATTTT
>.|.|TRBV15|TRBJ2-5
CATAPGDAWETQYF
TGTGCCACCGCCCCAGGGGATGCATGGGAGACCCAGTACTTC
>TRBD1|.|TRBV7-3|TRBJ2-3
CASSSRTGPSATDTQYF
TGTGCCAGCAGCTCCCGGACAGGCCCTAGTGCCACAGATACGCAGTATTTT
>.|.|TRBV30|TRBJ2-7
CAWSVGSDLLSYEQYF
TGTGCCTGGAGTGTTGGTAGCGATCTCCTCTCCTACGAGCAGTACTTC